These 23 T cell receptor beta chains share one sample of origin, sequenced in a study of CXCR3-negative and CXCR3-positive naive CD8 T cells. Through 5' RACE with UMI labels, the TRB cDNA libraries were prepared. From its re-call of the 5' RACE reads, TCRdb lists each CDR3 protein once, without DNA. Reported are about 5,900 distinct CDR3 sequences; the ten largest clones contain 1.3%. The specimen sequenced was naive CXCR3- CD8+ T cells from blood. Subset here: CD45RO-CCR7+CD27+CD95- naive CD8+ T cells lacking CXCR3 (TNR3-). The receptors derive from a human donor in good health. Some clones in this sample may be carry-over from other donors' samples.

CDR3 region: CASSRGVQEQFF. The gene calls are TRBV5-1 and TRBJ2-1; no DNA is available, so the TRBD1 call from TCRdb remains unchecked. CDR3 length: 12 amino acids. Looked up from germline, CDR1 is SGHRS and CDR2 is YFSETQ.

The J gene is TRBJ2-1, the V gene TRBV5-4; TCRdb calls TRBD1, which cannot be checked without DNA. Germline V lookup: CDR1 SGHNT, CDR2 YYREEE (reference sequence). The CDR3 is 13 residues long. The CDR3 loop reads CAGSGGHSNEQFF.

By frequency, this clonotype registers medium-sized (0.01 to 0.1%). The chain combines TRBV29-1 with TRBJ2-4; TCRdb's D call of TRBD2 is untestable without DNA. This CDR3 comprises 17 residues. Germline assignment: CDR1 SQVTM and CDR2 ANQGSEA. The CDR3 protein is CSARVMTSGMAKNIQYF.

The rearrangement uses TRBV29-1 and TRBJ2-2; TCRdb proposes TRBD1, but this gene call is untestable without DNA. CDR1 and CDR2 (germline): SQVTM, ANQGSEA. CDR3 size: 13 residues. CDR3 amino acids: CSVRTPNTGELFF.

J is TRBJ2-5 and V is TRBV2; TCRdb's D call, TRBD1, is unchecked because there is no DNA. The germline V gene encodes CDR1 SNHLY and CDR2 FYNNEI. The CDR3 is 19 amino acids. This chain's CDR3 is CASSEQFSGQGAGQETQYF.

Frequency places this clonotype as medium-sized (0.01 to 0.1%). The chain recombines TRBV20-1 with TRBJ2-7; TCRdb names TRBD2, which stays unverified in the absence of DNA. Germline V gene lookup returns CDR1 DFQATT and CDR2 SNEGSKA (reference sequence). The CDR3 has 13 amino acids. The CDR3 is CSASSGSSYEQYF.

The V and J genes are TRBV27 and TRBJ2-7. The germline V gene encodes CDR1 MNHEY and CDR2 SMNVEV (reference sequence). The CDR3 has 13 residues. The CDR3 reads CASSEFSEYEQYF.

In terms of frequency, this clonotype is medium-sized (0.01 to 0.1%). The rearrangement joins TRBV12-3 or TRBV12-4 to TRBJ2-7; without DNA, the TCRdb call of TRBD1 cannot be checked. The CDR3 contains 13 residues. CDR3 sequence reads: CASGHGTGYEQYF.

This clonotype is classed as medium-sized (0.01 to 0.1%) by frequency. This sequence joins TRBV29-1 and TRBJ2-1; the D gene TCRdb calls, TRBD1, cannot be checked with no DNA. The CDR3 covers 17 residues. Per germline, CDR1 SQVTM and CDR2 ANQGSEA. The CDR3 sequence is CSVSSFEGERPHNEQFF.

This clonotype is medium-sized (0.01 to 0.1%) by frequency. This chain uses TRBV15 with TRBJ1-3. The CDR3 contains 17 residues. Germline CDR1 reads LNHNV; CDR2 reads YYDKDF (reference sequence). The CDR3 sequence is CATSRGGGASSGNTIYF.

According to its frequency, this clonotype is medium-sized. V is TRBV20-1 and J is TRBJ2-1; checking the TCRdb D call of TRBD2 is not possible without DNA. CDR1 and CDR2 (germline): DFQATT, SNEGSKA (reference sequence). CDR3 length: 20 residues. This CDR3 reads CSASGGLAGLTVSSYNEQFF.

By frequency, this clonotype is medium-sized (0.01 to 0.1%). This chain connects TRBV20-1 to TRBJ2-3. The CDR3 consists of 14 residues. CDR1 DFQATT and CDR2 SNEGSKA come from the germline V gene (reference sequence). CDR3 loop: CSALADSSTDTQYF.

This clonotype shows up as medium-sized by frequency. The CDR3 loop reads CASRPTGRITYEQYF. The J gene is TRBJ2-7, the V gene TRBV6-2 or TRBV6-3; TCRdb's D call of TRBD1 is untestable without DNA. The CDR3 sequence is 15 residues long. Germline V gene data show CDR1 as MNHEY and CDR2 as SVGEGT.

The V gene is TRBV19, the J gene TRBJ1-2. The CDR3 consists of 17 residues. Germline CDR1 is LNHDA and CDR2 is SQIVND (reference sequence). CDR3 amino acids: CASSISATGSLLYGYTF.

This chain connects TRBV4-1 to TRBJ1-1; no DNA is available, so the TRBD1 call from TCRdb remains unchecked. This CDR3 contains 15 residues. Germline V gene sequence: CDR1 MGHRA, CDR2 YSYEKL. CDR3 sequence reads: CASSQEGSRGTEAFF.

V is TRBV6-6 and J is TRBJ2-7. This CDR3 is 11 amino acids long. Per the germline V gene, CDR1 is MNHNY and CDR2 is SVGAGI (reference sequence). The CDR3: CASSYLYEQYF.

CDR3 region: CASSQRPGGEQFF. The chain recombines TRBV4-3 with TRBJ2-1; TCRdb selects TRBD1, and the lack of DNA leaves this call unchecked. The CDR3 loop spans 13 amino acids. Per the germline V gene, CDR1 is LGHNA and CDR2 is YSLEER.

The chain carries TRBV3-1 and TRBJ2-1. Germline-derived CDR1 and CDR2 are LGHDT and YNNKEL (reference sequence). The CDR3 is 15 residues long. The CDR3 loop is CASSQDFSRYNEQFF.

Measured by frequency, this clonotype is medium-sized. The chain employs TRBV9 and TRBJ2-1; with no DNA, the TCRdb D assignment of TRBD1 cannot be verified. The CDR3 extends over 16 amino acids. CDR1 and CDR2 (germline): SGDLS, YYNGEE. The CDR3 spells CASSVIAGDRYNEQFF. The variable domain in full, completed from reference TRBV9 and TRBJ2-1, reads DSGVTQTPKHLITATGQRVTLRCSPRSGDLSVYWYQQSLDQGLQFLIQYYNGEERAKGNILERFSAQQFPDLHSELNLSSLELGDSALYFCASSVIAGDRYNEQFFGPGTRLTVL.

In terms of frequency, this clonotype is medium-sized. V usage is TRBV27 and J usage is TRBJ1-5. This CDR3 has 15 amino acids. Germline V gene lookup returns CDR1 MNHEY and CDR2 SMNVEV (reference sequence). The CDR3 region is CASSLVSHPNQPQHF.

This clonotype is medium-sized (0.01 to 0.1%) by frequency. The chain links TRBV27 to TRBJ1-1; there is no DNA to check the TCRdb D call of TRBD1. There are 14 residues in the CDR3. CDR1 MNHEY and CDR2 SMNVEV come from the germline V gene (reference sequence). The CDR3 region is CASSLYLGQSEAFF.

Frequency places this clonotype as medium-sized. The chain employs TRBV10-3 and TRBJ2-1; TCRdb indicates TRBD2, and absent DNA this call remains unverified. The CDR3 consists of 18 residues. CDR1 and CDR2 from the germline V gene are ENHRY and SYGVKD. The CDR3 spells CAISDVGAGDTQYNEQFF.

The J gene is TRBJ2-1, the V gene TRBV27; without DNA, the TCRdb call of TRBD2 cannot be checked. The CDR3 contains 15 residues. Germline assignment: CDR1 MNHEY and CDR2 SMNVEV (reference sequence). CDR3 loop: CASRPLAGGRREQFF.